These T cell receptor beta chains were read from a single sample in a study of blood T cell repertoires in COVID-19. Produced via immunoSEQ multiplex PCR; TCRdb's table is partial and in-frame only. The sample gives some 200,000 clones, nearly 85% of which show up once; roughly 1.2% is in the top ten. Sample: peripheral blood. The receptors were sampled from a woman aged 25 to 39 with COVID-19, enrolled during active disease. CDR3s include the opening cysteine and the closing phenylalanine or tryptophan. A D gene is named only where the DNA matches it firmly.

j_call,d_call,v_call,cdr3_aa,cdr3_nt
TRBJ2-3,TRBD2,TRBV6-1,CASSESGGGRDTQYF,TGTGCCAGCAGTGAAAGCGGGGGGGGGAGAGATACGCAGTATTTT
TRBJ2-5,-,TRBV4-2,CASSQDYGEETQYF,TGTGCCAGCAGCCAAGATTATGGAGAAGAGACCCAGTACTTC
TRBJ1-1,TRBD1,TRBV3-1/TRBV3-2,CASSDRGIAEAFF,TGTGCCAGCAGCGACAGGGGAATCGCTGAAGCTTTCTTT
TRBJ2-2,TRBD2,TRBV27,CASSSLAENTGELFF,TGTGCCAGCAGTTCGCTAGCGGAAAACACCGGGGAGCTGTTTTTT
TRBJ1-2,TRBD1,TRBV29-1,CSVEGTGGHYGYTF,TGCAGCGTTGAAGGGACAGGGGGACACTATGGCTACACCTTC
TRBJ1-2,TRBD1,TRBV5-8,CASSIRDSYGYTF,TGTGCCAGCAGCATCCGGGACAGCTATGGCTACACCTTC
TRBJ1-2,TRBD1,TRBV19,CASTLGTGTNYGYTF,TGTGCCAGTACCCTAGGGACAGGGACTAACTATGGCTACACCTTC
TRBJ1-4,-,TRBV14,CASSQEGQDEKLFF,TGTGCCAGCAGCCAAGAAGGCCAGGATGAAAAACTGTTTTTT
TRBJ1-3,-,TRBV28,CASSQGPNGGNTIYF,TGTGCCAGCAGTCAGGGCCCAAACGGTGGAAACACCATATATTTT
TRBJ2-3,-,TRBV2,CARGGRGYTDTQYF,TGTGCCAGGGGGGGGCGCGGCTACACAGATACGCAGTATTTT
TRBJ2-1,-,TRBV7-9,CASTPRGSSYNEQFF,TGTGCCAGCACCCCCCGTGGGAGCTCCTACAATGAGCAGTTCTTC